Reported below is one TCR beta chain. Trimming cost V 6 bases and J 3 bases, with 5 bases left between them. CDR1 KGHDR and CDR2 SFDVKD come from the germline V gene. The CDR3 has 11 amino acids. In the study's own analysis: Nucleated cell number was recorded as an estimate derived from reference gene primer amplification. Profiling relied on immunoSEQ multiplex PCR, and the TCRdb table lists in-frame clones only, not all of them. V and J calls and clone size are copied from that table; D and trimming were computed from the DNA. Of about 14,000 clones in the sample, approximately 87% were seen once. The sample is drawn from a study of blood T cell repertoires in COVID-19. Whole-study context: From the United States, Italy and Spain came samples of acute and convalescent COVID-19. Sample material is recorded as cDNA or gDNA derived from T cells, B-cell-depleted T cells, or PBMCs.

Material for sequencing was peripheral blood. The sequence was obtained from a man in his forties or fifties with active or convalescent COVID-19. The chain uses TRBV24-1 and TRBJ2-7, with D possibly matching TRBD2 (5 bases). The CDR3 sequence: CATSRDYEQYF. The CDR3 DNA reads as TGTGCCACCAGTCGGGACTACGAGCAGTACTTC.